The entry that follows covers one T cell receptor (beta chain) sequence. A far larger clone is just one base off, so this is likely a read error. The sample belongs to a study of cytomegalovirus exposure and HLA in healthy donors. Researchers ran the PCR with 60 Vbeta and 13 Jbeta primers. Some clones are missing from TCRdb's copy, which holds only in-frame ones; the method was immunoSEQ multiplex PCR. The sample holds about 150,000 clones, around four fifths seen once. V lost 6 bases and J 6 bases, leaving 12 bases between the germline ends. The CDR3 runs to 13 residues. The V gene's germline CDR1 is SGHAT and CDR2 FQNNGV.

What was sequenced was PBMCs. This TCR derives from a boy between 2 and 15 years old in good health and CMV-seronegative. The V gene is TRBV11-2, the J gene TRBJ2-1; the D gene is possibly TRBD2 (6 bases). The CDR3 spells CASRPGGSNEQFF. The CDR3 nucleotides are TGTGCCAGCAGACCTGGGGGGTCCAATGAGCAGTTCTTC.